These T cell receptor beta chains were read from a single sample in a study of T-cell memory formation after mild COVID-19. TCRdb processed the 5' RACE reads anew with MiXCR; each CDR3 protein has one entry. This sample has 350,000 or so distinct CDR3 sequences, with more than 20% found just once. Material for sequencing was PBMCs or a T cell subset sorted from them (not recorded which). The source is a man younger than 35 who had mild COVID-19 (a few samples of this study predate the infection). Cell type and time point are not known. The conserved cysteine and the conserved F or W are not part of the CDR3 here.

v_gene: TRBV2; CDR3aa: ASTLGEDYEQY
v_gene: TRBV4-1; CDR3aa: ASSQDGGGLSYNEQF
v_gene: TRBV28; CDR3aa: ASSIGGGLQETQY
v_gene: TRBV29-1; CDR3aa: SVDVETQY
v_gene: TRBV5-1; CDR3aa: ARSTGRNTEAF
v_gene: TRBV7-9; CDR3aa: ASSTTQGAGGNTIY
v_gene: TRBV28; CDR3aa: ASRPQGKETQY
v_gene: TRBV12-3/TRBV12-4; CDR3aa: ASSLDGGGTNTGELF
v_gene: TRBV5-1; CDR3aa: ASSFTGLEAETQY
v_gene: TRBV6-5; CDR3aa: ASSAPGYQETQY
v_gene: TRBV12-5; CDR3aa: ASGPDRGYGYT
v_gene: TRBV10-3; CDR3aa: ASRGGEGGREETQY
v_gene: TRBV4-2; CDR3aa: ASSQDRPFGGNQPQH
v_gene: TRBV29-1; CDR3aa: SVGRGTGGLGTEAF
v_gene: TRBV28; CDR3aa: AFQTGDTQY
v_gene: TRBV7-2; CDR3aa: ASSPGTSGGAGTDTQY
v_gene: TRBV27; CDR3aa: ASGTAQNTGELF
v_gene: TRBV5-1; CDR3aa: ASSWESLGTEAF
v_gene: TRBV7-2; CDR3aa: ASSTGESTHEQY
v_gene: TRBV7-9; CDR3aa: ASSLQDTQY
v_gene: TRBV7-9; CDR3aa: AGSSAHSEETQY
v_gene: TRBV10-2; CDR3aa: ASSEASVGEQY
v_gene: TRBV20-1; CDR3aa: SAGGEYATNEKLF
v_gene: TRBV7-2; CDR3aa: ASSLALGRTDTQY
v_gene: TRBV27; CDR3aa: ASTRTLTDTQY
v_gene: TRBV4-2; CDR3aa: ASSQMGAHEKLF
v_gene: TRBV6-5; CDR3aa: ASSYSVDLEAF
v_gene: TRBV29-1; CDR3aa: SVVGQESYNEQF